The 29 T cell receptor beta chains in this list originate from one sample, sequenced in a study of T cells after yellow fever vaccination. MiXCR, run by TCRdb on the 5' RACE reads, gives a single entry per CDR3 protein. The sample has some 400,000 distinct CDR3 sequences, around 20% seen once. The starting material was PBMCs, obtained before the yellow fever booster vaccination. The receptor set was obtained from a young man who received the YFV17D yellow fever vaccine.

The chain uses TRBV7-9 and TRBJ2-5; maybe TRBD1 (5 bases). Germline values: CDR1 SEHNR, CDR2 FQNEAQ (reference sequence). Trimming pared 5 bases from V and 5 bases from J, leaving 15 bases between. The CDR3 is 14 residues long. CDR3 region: CASSLRQLGETQYF. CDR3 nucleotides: TGTGCCAGCAGCCTCAGACAGTTGGGGGAGACCCAGTACTTC.

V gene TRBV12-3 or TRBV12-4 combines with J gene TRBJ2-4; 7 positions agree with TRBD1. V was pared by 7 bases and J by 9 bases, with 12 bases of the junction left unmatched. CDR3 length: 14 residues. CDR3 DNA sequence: TGTGCCAGCACCTCGGGACAGCCCGGAGCCATTCAGTACTTC. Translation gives CASTSGQPGAIQYF.

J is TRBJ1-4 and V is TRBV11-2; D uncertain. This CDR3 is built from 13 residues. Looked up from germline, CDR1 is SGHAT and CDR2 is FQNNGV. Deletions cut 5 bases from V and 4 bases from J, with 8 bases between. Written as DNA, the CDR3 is TGTGCCAGCAGCCGGGCCCATAATGAAAAACTGTTTTTT. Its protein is CASSRAHNEKLFF.

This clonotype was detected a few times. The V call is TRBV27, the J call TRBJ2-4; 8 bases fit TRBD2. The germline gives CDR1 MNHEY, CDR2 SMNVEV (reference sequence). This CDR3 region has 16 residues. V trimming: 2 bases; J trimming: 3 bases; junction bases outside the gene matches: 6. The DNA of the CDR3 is TGTGCCAGCAGTTTAGCGGGGGGAATCGGCAAAAACATTCAGTACTTC. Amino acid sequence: CASSLAGGIGKNIQYF.

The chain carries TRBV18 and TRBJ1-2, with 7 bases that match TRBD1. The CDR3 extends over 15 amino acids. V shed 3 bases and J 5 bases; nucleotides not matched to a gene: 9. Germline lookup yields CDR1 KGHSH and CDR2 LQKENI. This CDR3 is CASSPLQGQGYGYTF. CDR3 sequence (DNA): TGTGCCAGCTCACCCCTACAGGGGCAGGGATATGGCTACACCTTC.

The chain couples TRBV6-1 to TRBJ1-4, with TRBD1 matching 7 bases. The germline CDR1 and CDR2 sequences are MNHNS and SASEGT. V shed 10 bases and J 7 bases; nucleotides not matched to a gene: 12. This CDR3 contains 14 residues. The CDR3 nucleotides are TGTGCCACCGGTTGGAGCCGGGACAGTGAAAAACTGTTTTTT. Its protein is CATGWSRDSEKLFF.

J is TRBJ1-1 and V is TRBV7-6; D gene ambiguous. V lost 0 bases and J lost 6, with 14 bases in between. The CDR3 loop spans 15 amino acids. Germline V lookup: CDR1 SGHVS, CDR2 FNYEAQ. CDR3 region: CASSLASDSPAEAFF. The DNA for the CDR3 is TGTGCCAGCAGCTTAGCGAGCGATTCTCCGGCTGAAGCTTTCTTT. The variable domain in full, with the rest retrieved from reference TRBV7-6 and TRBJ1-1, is GAGVSQSPRYKVTKRGQDVALRCDPISGHVSLYWYRQALGQGPEFLTYFNYEAQQDKSGLPNDRFSAERPEGSISTLTIQRTEQRDSAMYRCASSLASDSPAEAFFGQGTRLTVV.

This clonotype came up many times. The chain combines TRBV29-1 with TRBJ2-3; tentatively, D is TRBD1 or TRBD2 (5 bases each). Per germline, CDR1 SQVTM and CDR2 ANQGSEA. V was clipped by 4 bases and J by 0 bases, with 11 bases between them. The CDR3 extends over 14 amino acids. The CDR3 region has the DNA TGCAGCGTTGTAGGGTGGGGGAGCACAGATACGCAGTATTTT. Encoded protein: CSVVGWGSTDTQYF.

The CDR3: CASSAEGTSGLTDTQYF. CDR3 nucleotides: TGTGCCAGCAGCGCCGAGGGGACTAGCGGACTCACAGATACGCAGTATTTT. V gene TRBV9 combines with J gene TRBJ2-3; the match to TRBD2 covers 11 bases. The CDR3 runs 17 residues. Trimming cost V 3 bases and J 2 bases; bases outside gene matches: 8. The germline gives CDR1 SGDLS, CDR2 YYNGEE.

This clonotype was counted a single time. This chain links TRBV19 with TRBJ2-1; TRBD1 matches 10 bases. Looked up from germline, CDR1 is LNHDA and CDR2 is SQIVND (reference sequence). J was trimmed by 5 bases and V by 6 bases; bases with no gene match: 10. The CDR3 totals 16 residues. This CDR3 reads CASRRGRGTGDNEQFF. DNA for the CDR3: TGTGCCAGTAGGCGTGGCCGTGGGACAGGGGACAATGAGCAGTTCTTC.

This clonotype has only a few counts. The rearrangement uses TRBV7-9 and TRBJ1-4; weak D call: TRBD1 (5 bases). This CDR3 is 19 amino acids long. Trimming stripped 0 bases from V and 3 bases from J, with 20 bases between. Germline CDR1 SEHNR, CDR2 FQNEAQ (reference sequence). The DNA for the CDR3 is TGTGCCAGCAGCTTAGCCGGGACGGTCAGCCGAGAGGCTAATGAAAAACTGTTTTTT. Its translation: CASSLAGTVSREANEKLFF.

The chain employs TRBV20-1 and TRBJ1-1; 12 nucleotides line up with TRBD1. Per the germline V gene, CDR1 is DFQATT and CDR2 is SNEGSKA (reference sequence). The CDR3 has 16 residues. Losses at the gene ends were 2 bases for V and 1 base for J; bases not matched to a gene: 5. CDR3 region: CSARKGTGGKNTEAFF. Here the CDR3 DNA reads TGCAGTGCTAGAAAAGGGACAGGGGGCAAGAACACTGAAGCTTTCTTT.

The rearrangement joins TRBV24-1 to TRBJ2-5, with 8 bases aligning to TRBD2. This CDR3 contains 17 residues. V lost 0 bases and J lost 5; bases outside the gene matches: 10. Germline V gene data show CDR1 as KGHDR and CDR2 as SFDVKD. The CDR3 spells CATSDLTPRGGAETQYF. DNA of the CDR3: TGTGCCACCAGTGATTTGACCCCACGGGGGGGCGCGGAGACCCAGTACTTC.

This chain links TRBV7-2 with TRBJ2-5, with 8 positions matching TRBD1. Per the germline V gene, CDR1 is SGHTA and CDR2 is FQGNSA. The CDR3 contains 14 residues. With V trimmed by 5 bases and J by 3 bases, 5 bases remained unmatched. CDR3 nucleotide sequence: TGTGCCAGCAGCGTGGACAGGGTGGAAGAGACCCAGTACTTC. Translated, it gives CASSVDRVEETQYF.

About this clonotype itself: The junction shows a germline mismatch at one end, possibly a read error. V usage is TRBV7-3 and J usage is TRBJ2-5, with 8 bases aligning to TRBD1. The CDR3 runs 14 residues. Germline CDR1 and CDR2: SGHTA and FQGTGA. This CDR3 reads CAISLQGGLETQYF. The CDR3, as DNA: TGTGCCATCAGCTTACAGGGGGGCTTGGAGACCCAGTACTTC.

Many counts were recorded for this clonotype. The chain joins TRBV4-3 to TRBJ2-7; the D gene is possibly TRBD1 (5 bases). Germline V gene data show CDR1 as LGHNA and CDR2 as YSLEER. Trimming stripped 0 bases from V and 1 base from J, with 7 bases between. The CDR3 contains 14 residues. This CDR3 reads CASSQEGDSYEQYF. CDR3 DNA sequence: TGCGCCAGCAGCCAAGAAGGGGATTCCTACGAGCAGTACTTC.

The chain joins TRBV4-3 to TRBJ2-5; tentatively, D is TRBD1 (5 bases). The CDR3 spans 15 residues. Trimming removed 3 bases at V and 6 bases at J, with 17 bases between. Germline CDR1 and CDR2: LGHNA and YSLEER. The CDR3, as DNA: TGCGCCAGCAGCCAGAACAGGAGTATGAAAAAGACCCAGTACTTC. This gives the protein CASSQNRSMKKTQYF.

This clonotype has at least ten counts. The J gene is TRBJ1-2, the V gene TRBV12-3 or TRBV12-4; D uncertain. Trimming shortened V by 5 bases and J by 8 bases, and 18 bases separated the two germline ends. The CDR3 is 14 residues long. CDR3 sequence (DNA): TGTGCCAGCAGTCCCGACGGTTTCGTGGGGGGCTACACCTTC. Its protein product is CASSPDGFVGGYTF.

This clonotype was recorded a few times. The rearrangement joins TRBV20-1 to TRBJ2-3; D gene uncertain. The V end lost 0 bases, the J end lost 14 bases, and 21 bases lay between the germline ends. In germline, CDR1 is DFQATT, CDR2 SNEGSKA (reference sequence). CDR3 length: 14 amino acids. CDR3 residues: CSARDAYRAAQPYF. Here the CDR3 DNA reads TGCAGTGCTAGAGATGCCTATAGGGCAGCTCAGCCGTATTTT.

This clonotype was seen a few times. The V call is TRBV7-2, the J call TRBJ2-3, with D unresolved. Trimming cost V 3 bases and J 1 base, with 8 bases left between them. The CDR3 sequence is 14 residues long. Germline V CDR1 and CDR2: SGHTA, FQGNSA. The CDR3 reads CASSFQSGTDTQYF. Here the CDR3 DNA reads TGTGCCAGCAGCTTTCAGAGCGGCACAGATACGCAGTATTTT.

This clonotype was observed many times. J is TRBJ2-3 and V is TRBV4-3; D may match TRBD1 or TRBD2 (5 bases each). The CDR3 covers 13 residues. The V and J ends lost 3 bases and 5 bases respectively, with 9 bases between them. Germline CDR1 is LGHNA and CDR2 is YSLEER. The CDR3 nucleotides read TGCGCCAGCAGCCAGGGACGCTTAGATACGCAGTATTTT. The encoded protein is CASSQGRLDTQYF.

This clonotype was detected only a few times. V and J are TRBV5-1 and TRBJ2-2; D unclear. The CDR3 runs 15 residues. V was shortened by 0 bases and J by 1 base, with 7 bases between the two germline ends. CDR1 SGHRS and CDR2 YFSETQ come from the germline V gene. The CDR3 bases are TGCGCCAGCAGCTTGGCCAGGCAGAACACCGGGGAGCTGTTTTTT. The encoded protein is CASSLARQNTGELFF.

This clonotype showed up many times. Here the CDR3 DNA reads TGCGCCAGCAGCTTGGAACAGAACTATGGCTACACCTTC. It codes for CASSLEQNYGYTF. The rearrangement uses TRBV5-1 and TRBJ1-2; D remains unclear. Germline V gives CDR1 SGHRS, CDR2 YFSETQ. Trimming cost V 0 bases and J 2 bases, with 5 bases left between them. The CDR3 runs 13 residues.

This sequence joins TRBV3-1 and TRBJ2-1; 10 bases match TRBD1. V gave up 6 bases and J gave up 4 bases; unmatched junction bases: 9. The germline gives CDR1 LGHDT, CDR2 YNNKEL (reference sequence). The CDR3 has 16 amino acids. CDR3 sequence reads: CASSPQPGQGYNEQFF. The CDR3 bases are TGTGCCAGCAGTCCACAACCGGGACAGGGGTACAATGAGCAGTTCTTC.

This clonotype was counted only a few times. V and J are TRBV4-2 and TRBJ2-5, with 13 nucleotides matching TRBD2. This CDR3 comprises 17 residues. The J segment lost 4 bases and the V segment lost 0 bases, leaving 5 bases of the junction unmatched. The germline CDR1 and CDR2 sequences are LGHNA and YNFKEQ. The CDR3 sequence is CASSQEAGLAGTETQYF. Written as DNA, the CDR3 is TGTGCCAGCAGCCAAGAAGCGGGACTAGCGGGGACAGAGACCCAGTACTTC.

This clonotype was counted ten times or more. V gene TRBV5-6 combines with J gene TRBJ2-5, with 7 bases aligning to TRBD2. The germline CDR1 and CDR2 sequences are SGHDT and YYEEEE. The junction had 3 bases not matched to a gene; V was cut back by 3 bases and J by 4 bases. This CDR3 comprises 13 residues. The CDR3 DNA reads TGTGCCAGCAGCTCGGGCGGGGGAGAGACCCAGTACTTC. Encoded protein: CASSSGGGETQYF.

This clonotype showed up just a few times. For the CDR3, the DNA is TGCGCCAGCAGCCAAGCTCCGCGGAAGAAGTACAGGGAAATATACAATGAGCAGTTCTTC. Translation gives CASSQAPRKKYREIYNEQFF. The chain is built from TRBV4-3 and TRBJ2-1; the D gene is possibly TRBD1 (6 bases). The CDR3 loop spans 20 amino acids. The V end lost 1 base, the J end lost 4 bases, and 26 bases lay between the germline ends. From germline, CDR1 is LGHNA and CDR2 YSLEER.

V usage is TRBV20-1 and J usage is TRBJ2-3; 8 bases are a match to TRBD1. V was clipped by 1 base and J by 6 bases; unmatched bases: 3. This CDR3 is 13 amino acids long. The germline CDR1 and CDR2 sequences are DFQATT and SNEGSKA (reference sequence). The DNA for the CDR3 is TGCAGTGCTAGAGTTACAGGGGGGGATACGCAGTATTTT. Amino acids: CSARVTGGDTQYF.

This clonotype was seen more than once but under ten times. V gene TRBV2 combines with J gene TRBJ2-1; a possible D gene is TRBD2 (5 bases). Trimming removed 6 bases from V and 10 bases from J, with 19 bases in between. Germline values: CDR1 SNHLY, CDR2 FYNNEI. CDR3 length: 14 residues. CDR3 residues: CASRTPRGAVEQFF. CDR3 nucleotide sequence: TGTGCCAGCAGGACCCCCCGGGGAGCGGTAGAGCAGTTCTTC.